A selection of T cell receptor beta chains follows, all from one sample in a study of control samples from healthy donors and cancer patients. Only in-frame clones appear in the TCRdb table, and some are missing; sequencing was by immunoSEQ multiplex PCR. The sample holds 55,000 to 65,000 clones, about 90% seen once. The sequenced sample consisted of PBMCs. These receptors were taken from a woman aged 60-75 years with lung cancer. CDR3s include the opening cysteine and the closing phenylalanine or tryptophan. Fields, in order: J gene, V gene, CDR3 protein.

TRBJ1-1 | TRBV15 | CATAVLSEAFF
TRBJ1-1 | TRBV7-6 | CASSLESGSEAFF
TRBJ1-1 | TRBV9 | CASSVGRGGTEAFF
TRBJ2-5 | TRBV27 | CASSLRRGGGQTQYF
TRBJ2-1 | TRBV7-2 | CASSSMHNEQFF
TRBJ1-3 | TRBV2 | CASRDWDIISGNTIYF
TRBJ2-3 | TRBV6-2/TRBV6-3 | CASSFSRAGSNRLSTDTQYF
TRBJ1-1 | TRBV6-1 | CASNIQGPEGTEAFF
TRBJ2-7 | TRBV3-1/TRBV3-2 | CATSASGPLEQYF
TRBJ2-7 | TRBV10-1 | CASSAGTGFSEQYF
TRBJ2-5 | TRBV19 | CASRLMWVAGEETQYF
TRBJ1-2 | TRBV7-2 | CASSRDTLSYGYTF
TRBJ1-3 | TRBV2 | CASRTDGSSGNTIYF
TRBJ2-1 | TRBV21-1 | CASTKGQVGDEQFF
TRBJ1-6 | TRBV15 | CATSLQKNSPLHF
TRBJ2-5 | TRBV7-9 | CASSSGLGGRETQYF
TRBJ2-7 | TRBV7-3 | CASSQGGTSIHEQYF
TRBJ2-5 | TRBV6-1 | CASSEYPPTSGIGETQYF
TRBJ2-1 | TRBV3-1/TRBV3-2 | CASSPDRYNEQFF
TRBJ2-7 | TRBV11-3 | CASITQGASSRAEQYF
TRBJ2-5 | TRBV6-5 | CASTTGTLRGETQYF
TRBJ2-2 | TRBV4-1 | CASSPGTRNGELFF
TRBJ1-4 | TRBV5-5 | CASSFSSQTNEKLFF